This T cell receptor (beta chain) came from a study of blood T cell repertoires in COVID-19. Study overall: The United States, Italy and Spain were the sources of the acute and convalescent COVID-19 samples. Nucleic acid was either cDNA or gDNA, and it came from T cells, B-cell-depleted T cells, or PBMCs.

In the source study's methods: Amplification of reference gene primers was used by the study to estimate nucleated cell counts. Measured with immunoSEQ multiplex PCR; TCRdb has only the in-frame clones, and not every one. V, J and clone size were drawn from that table, and D and trimming were deduced from the DNA. This sample has approximately 89,000 clones, with around 80% found just once. The CDR3 length is 13 residues. CDR1 is SNHLY, CDR2 FYNNEI, per germline. Trimming cost V 6 bases and J 3 bases; bases outside gene matches: 5. This clone was observed once. The specimen was peripheral blood. This receptor was obtained from a human donor in a cohort sampled during active COVID-19. The rearrangement uses TRBV2 and TRBJ2-7; 7 nucleotides align to TRBD1. The CDR3 here is CASRGTDYYEQYF. Written as DNA, the CDR3 is TGTGCCAGCAGGGGGACAGACTACTACGAGCAGTACTTC.